The 15 T cell receptor beta chains listed next were all sequenced from one sample in a study of T cell clonotyping in hematopoietic cell transplantation. Produced via immunoSEQ multiplex PCR; TCRdb's table is partial and in-frame only. The sample includes 40,000 to 55,000 clones, approximately 94% of them seen just once. Material: peripheral blood mononuclear cells. These receptors came from a woman in her forties or fifties in good health. Some clones in this sample may be carry-over from other donors' samples.

The V gene is TRBV5-1, the J gene TRBJ1-1; 7 positions match TRBD1. The CDR3 sequence is 14 residues long. Germline loops: CDR1 SGHRS, CDR2 YFSETQ. J gave up 8 bases and V 5 bases, and 12 bases lay outside the gene matches. The CDR3 DNA sequence: TGCGCCAGCAGTATAACGACAGGGTCGGACGAAGCTTTCTTT. Protein: CASSITTGSDEAFF.

The V gene is TRBV5-1, the J gene TRBJ2-3, with unresolved D. Germline-derived CDR1 and CDR2 are SGHRS and YFSETQ. Trimming pared 3 bases from V and 5 bases from J, leaving 10 bases between. The CDR3 length is 13 residues. CDR3 loop: CASSSDRVDTQYF. CDR3 DNA sequence: TGCGCCAGCAGCTCTGACCGGGTAGATACGCAGTATTTT.

The V gene is TRBV9, the J gene TRBJ1-2, with unresolved D. The V and J ends lost 4 bases and 0 bases respectively, with 13 bases between them. The CDR3 spans 15 residues. Germline loops: CDR1 SGDLS, CDR2 YYNGEE. The CDR3 region has the DNA TGTGCCAGCAGCCGCCTACACAATCCTAACTATGGCTACACCTTC. It codes for CASSRLHNPNYGYTF. Based on the CDR3 plus reference TRBV9 and TRBJ1-2, the full variable domain is DSGVTQTPKHLITATGQRVTLRCSPRSGDLSVYWYQQSLDQGLQFLIQYYNGEERAKGNILERFSAQQFPDLHSELNLSSLELGDSALYFCASSRLHNPNYGYTFGSGTRLTVV.

The chain carries TRBV19 and TRBJ1-1; D is perhaps TRBD1 (5 bases). The CDR3 is 14 residues long. V was cut by 4 bases and J by 5 bases, with 14 bases left in between. Germline values: CDR1 LNHDA, CDR2 SQIVND (reference sequence). CDR3 sequence reads: CASSTTGGGTEAFF. The CDR3 nucleotides are TGTGCCAGTAGTACAACCGGCGGGGGGACTGAAGCTTTCTTT.

The genes are TRBV7-2 and TRBJ1-5; TRBD1 might be the D (5 bases). Between the trimmed V and J ends, which lost 3 bases and 4 bases, there was a span of 13 bases. This CDR3 contains 15 residues. Germline-derived CDR1 and CDR2 are SGHTA and FQGNSA. The CDR3 sequence is CASSLESQGNQPQHF. The CDR3 nucleotides read TGTGCCAGCAGCTTGGAGAGTCAGGGTAATCAGCCCCAGCATTTT.

The gene calls are TRBV7-2 and TRBJ2-5, with 9 bases fitting TRBD1. This CDR3 contains 13 residues. Germline CDR1 and CDR2: SGHTA and FQGNSA. V was pared by 5 bases and J by 6 bases, with 4 bases of the junction left unmatched. CDR3 in amino acids: CASSRTGEKTQYF. CDR3 nucleotide sequence: TGTGCCAGCAGCCGGACAGGGGAAAAGACCCAGTACTTC.

The rearrangement uses TRBV9 and TRBJ2-2; 9 bases fit TRBD1. Looked up from germline, CDR1 is SGDLS and CDR2 is YYNGEE. V was pared by 3 bases and J by 3 bases, with 6 bases of the junction left unmatched. The CDR3 runs to 16 residues. The CDR3 region has the DNA TGTGCCAGCAGCGAGGGCACAGGGGGCTACACCGGGGAGCTGTTTTTT. Translated: CASSEGTGGYTGELFF.

The rearrangement uses TRBV5-1 and TRBJ2-1; D is tentatively TRBD1 or TRBD2 (6 bases each). The V end lost 0 bases, the J end lost 5 bases, and 27 bases lay between the germline ends. The CDR3 loop spans 20 amino acids. CDR1 and CDR2 (germline): SGHRS, YFSETQ. The CDR3 reads CASSLEGYRGPNPRHNEQFF. Written as DNA, the CDR3 is TGCGCCAGCAGCTTGGAGGGGTATCGGGGGCCGAACCCCAGGCACAATGAGCAGTTCTTC.

The rearrangement uses TRBV7-8 and TRBJ1-2; D remains ambiguous. With 6 bases removed from V and 7 bases from J, the gap between germline ends came to 15 bases. Germline CDR1 SGHVS, CDR2 FQNEAQ. The CDR3 length is 13 residues. Here the CDR3 DNA reads TGTGCCAGCAGTATTCTGCAGGATGCTGGCTACACCTTC. This sequence encodes CASSILQDAGYTF.

This rearrangement joins TRBV2 to TRBJ2-5; D is undetermined. V was shortened by 6 bases and J by 7 bases, with 15 bases between the two germline ends. The length of the CDR3 is 13 residues. CDR1 is SNHLY, CDR2 FYNNEI, per germline. CDR3 loop: CASSPDGRGTQYF. CDR3 sequence (DNA): TGTGCCAGCAGCCCAGACGGACGAGGGACCCAGTACTTC.

CDR3: CASTRVGYEQYF. The CDR3, as DNA: TGTGCCAGCACCCGAGTCGGCTACGAGCAGTACTTC. This sequence joins TRBV6-1 and TRBJ2-7; D unclear. The CDR3 loop spans 12 amino acids. The germline gives CDR1 MNHNS, CDR2 SASEGT. V lost 7 bases to trimming and J lost 3 bases, with 10 bases between them.

The CDR3 loop reads CASSDRGRTEAFF. The CDR3 DNA follows: TGTGCCAGCAGCGATAGGGGGCGGACTGAAGCTTTCTTT. The chain employs TRBV5-4 and TRBJ1-1, with 7 bases fitting TRBD1. Germline-derived CDR1 and CDR2 are SGHNT and YYREEE (reference sequence). This CDR3 has 13 residues. The junction had 5 bases not matched to a gene; V was cut back by 4 bases and J by 5 bases.

The rearrangement uses TRBV7-8 and TRBJ1-6; tentative D call: TRBD1 (5 bases). The CDR3 contains 13 residues. V lost 5 bases to trimming and J lost 9 bases, with 11 bases between them. CDR1 is SGHVS, CDR2 FQNEAQ, per germline. The CDR3 loop is CASSPRGASPLHF. CDR3 DNA: TGTGCCAGCAGCCCGCGAGGGGCTTCACCCCTCCACTTT.

J is TRBJ1-2 and V is TRBV19; 7 bases map to TRBD1. CDR1 is LNHDA and CDR2 is SQIVND in the germline V gene (reference sequence). The CDR3 has 16 amino acids. V lost 3 bases, J lost 2 bases, and 9 bases stayed unmatched. CDR3 sequence (DNA): TGTGCCAGTAGTATTTCCCCCGGGGGACAGAACTATGGCTACACCTTC. It specifies CASSISPGGQNYGYTF.

The CDR3 sequence: CASSLGYINYEQYF. Written as DNA, the CDR3 is TGTGCCAGCAGCTTAGGCTATATTAACTACGAGCAGTACTTC. The V and J genes are TRBV11-1 and TRBJ2-7, with D hard to call. Trimming cost V 1 base and J 3 bases, with 10 bases left between them. The CDR3 has 14 amino acids. The V gene's germline CDR1 is SGHAT and CDR2 FQDESV (reference sequence).